The 2 T cell receptor beta chains reported below all come from one sample, sequenced in a study of cytomegalovirus exposure and HLA in healthy donors. The PCR made use of 60 Vbeta and 13 Jbeta primers. Only in-frame clones appear in the TCRdb table, and some are missing; sequencing was by immunoSEQ multiplex PCR. Counted here are over 70,000 clones, roughly 67% occurring once; the ten biggest clones make up roughly 21%. Sequenced sample: PBMCs. Source of these receptors: a woman aged 45-60 years in good health and CMV-seropositive.

The chain has TRBV5-4 and TRBJ1-1, with D possibly being TRBD1 (5 bases). The CDR3 is 14 amino acids. V gave up 5 bases and J gave up 0 bases, with 11 bases separating them. Germline CDR1 reads SGHNT; CDR2 reads YYREEE (reference sequence). The CDR3 is CASSWWGVNTEAFF. The CDR3 DNA reads as TGTGCCAGCAGTTGGTGGGGGGTGAACACTGAAGCTTTCTTT.

This clone occurred once. V is TRBV9 and J is TRBJ2-7; 7 nucleotides align to TRBD1. V shed 4 bases and J 3 bases; nucleotides not matched to a gene: 10. Germline CDR1 is SGDLS and CDR2 is YYNGEE. The CDR3 extends over 15 amino acids. The CDR3 region is CASSIAGTDFYEQYF. The CDR3 DNA sequence: TGTGCCAGCAGCATTGCCGGGACAGATTTCTACGAGCAGTACTTC.